A single sample is the source of the 20 T cell receptor beta chains below, sequenced in a study of cytomegalovirus exposure and HLA in healthy donors. The PCR ran on 60 Vbeta and 13 Jbeta primers. The assay was immunoSEQ multiplex PCR, and TCRdb's table has in-frame clones only and misses some. The table has approximately 250,000 clones, around 78% seen once. Sequenced material: PBMCs. The receptors stem from a boy younger than 18 in good health and CMV-seronegative.

Comments on this clone: This CDR3 is also generated by other DNA sequences in the sample. The J gene is TRBJ2-7, the V gene TRBV30; D is unclear. The V end lost 0 bases, the J end lost 3 bases, and 6 bases lay between the germline ends. The CDR3 is made up of 12 amino acids. CDR1 GTSNPN and CDR2 SVGIG come from the germline V gene (reference sequence). Here the CDR3 reads CAWSVSGYEQYF. CDR3 nucleotides: TGTGCCTGGAGTGTATCAGGCTACGAGCAGTACTTC.

The V and J genes are TRBV29-1 and TRBJ2-7, with 9 bases matching TRBD2. Per germline, CDR1 SQVTM and CDR2 ANQGSEA. Trimming removed 3 bases from V and 2 bases from J; junction bases left unmatched: 5. The CDR3 spans 14 residues. Written as DNA, the CDR3 is TGCAGCGTTGAGCTAGCGGGGTTTACCTACGAGCAGTACTTC. It is translated as CSVELAGFTYEQYF.

V and J are TRBV5-1 and TRBJ2-7, with D perhaps TRBD2 (6 bases). The ends were cut back, 4 bases at V and 3 bases at J, with 14 bases in the middle. This CDR3 region has 14 residues. Germline values: CDR1 SGHRS, CDR2 YFSETQ. The CDR3 bases are TGCGCCAGCAGCCGACGGCGGGGTCACTACGAGCAGTACTTC. Its translation: CASSRRRGHYEQYF.

V is TRBV7-2 and J is TRBJ1-3; 8 bases are a match to TRBD1. Germline V lookup: CDR1 SGHTA, CDR2 FQGNSA. The CDR3 is made up of 17 amino acids. V shed 4 bases, J shed 1 base, and the junction held 9 bases outside the gene matches. Written as DNA, the CDR3 is TGTGCCAGCAGCTACGGACAGGGATTCCATTCTGGAAACACCATATATTTT. Translation gives CASSYGQGFHSGNTIYF.

The chain couples TRBV4-1 to TRBJ1-2; TRBD1 aligns across 9 bases. Germline CDR1 reads MGHRA; CDR2 reads YSYEKL. V was pared by 4 bases and J by 0 bases, with 6 bases of the junction left unmatched. This CDR3 spans 16 amino acids. CDR3 sequence: CASSRVDRGPNYGYTF. CDR3 coding DNA: TGCGCCAGCAGCCGAGTGGACAGGGGTCCTAACTATGGCTACACCTTC.

V gene TRBV5-6 combines with J gene TRBJ2-2; weak D call: TRBD2 (7 bases). CDR3 size: 16 residues. V lost 4 bases and J 1 base, leaving 14 bases between the germline ends. Germline lookup yields CDR1 SGHDT and CDR2 YYEEEE. The CDR3 bases are TGTGCCAGCAGCGCTTACAGGGAGGGGAACACCGGGGAGCTGTTTTTT. Translation gives CASSAYREGNTGELFF. Looking up the rest from reference TRBV5-6 and TRBJ2-2 gives the full variable domain: DAGVTQSPTHLIKTRGQQVTLRCSPKSGHDTVSWYQQALGQGPQFIFQYYEEEERQRGNFPDRFSGHQFPNYSSELNVNALLLGDSALYLCASSAYREGNTGELFFGEGSRLTVL.

The V gene is TRBV6-5, the J gene TRBJ2-1; a possible D gene is TRBD2 (6 bases). The CDR3 extends over 13 amino acids. Germline assignment: CDR1 MNHEY and CDR2 SVGAGI. Trimming left V 8 bases short and J 12 bases short, with 20 bases between. This CDR3 is CASSPRTGVAQFF. CDR3 coding DNA: TGTGCCAGCTCCCCGAGAACGGGAGTTGCGCAGTTCTTC.

V usage is TRBV11-2 and J usage is TRBJ2-5; 9 nucleotides align to TRBD1. J was trimmed by 5 bases and V by 7 bases; bases with no gene match: 14. The germline CDR1 and CDR2 sequences are SGHAT and FQNNGV. The CDR3 contains 16 residues. The CDR3 DNA sequence: TGTGCCAGCACCCGATTTGCCACAACAGGGGGCGAGACCCAGTACTTC. This sequence encodes CASTRFATTGGETQYF. The full variable domain, its missing parts supplied by reference TRBV11-2 and TRBJ2-5, is EAGVAQSPRYKIIEKRQSVAFWCNPISGHATLYWYQQILGQGPKLLIQFQNNGVVDDSQLPKDRFSAERLKGVDSTLKIQPAKLEDSAVYLCASTRFATTGGETQYFGPGTRLLVL.

In its sample, this clone was seen once. This chain uses TRBV19 with TRBJ1-4; D is unresolved. Germline CDR1 is LNHDA and CDR2 is SQIVND (reference sequence). V was cut by 5 bases and J by 5 bases, with 12 bases left in between. The CDR3 sequence is 14 residues long. This chain's CDR3 is CASSPWRGNEKLFF. DNA of the CDR3: TGTGCCAGTAGTCCGTGGAGAGGGAATGAAAAACTGTTTTTT.

The chain is built from TRBV7-6 and TRBJ1-1; D is perhaps TRBD1 (6 bases). Germline CDR1 and CDR2: SGHVS and FNYEAQ. The length of the CDR3 is 16 residues. Trimming stripped 2 bases from V and 0 bases from J, with 13 bases between. In nucleotides, the CDR3 is TGTGCCAGCAGCTTACAAGGACAGCTCATGAACACTGAAGCTTTCTTT. The encoded protein is CASSLQGQLMNTEAFF.

The chain couples TRBV5-1 to TRBJ2-7; no reliable D call. Germline V gives CDR1 SGHRS, CDR2 YFSETQ. V was cut by 0 bases and J by 3 bases, with 10 bases left in between. The CDR3 is 14 amino acids. CDR3: CASSLEQTYYEQYF. CDR3 bases: TGCGCCAGCAGCTTGGAACAAACATACTACGAGCAGTACTTC.

This sequence joins TRBV7-3 and TRBJ1-1; 7 bases map to TRBD1. V lost 5 bases and J lost 3; bases outside the gene matches: 6. The germline CDR1 and CDR2 sequences are SGHTA and FQGTGA. This CDR3 has 14 residues. The CDR3 here is CASSRITGDTEAFF. CDR3 in DNA: TGTGCCAGCAGCCGTATCACAGGGGACACTGAAGCTTTCTTT.

J is TRBJ1-2 and V is TRBV19; no reliable D call. The CDR3 has 14 amino acids. Germline CDR1 is LNHDA and CDR2 is SQIVND (reference sequence). The V end was cut by 6 bases, the J end by 0 bases, with 11 bases between. In DNA form, the CDR3 reads TGTGCCAGTAGCCTCCCCGGTACTAACTATGGCTACACCTTC. This encodes CASSLPGTNYGYTF.

The chain has TRBV4-2 and TRBJ1-2; maybe TRBD1 (5 bases). V was shortened by 3 bases and J by 5 bases, with 13 bases between the two germline ends. The length of the CDR3 is 14 residues. Germline-derived CDR1 and CDR2 are LGHNA and YNFKEQ. CDR3 bases: TGTGCCAGCAGCCAGGACAAGGAGATGTATGGCTACACCTTC. This codes for CASSQDKEMYGYTF.

The chain has TRBV20-1 and TRBJ2-1; D is ambiguous. There are 11 residues in the CDR3. Germline V gene lookup returns CDR1 DFQATT and CDR2 SNEGSKA (reference sequence). V was pared by 4 bases and J by 7 bases, with 8 bases between. CDR3 amino acids: CSATLLNEQFF. DNA for the CDR3: TGCAGTGCTACCCTTCTAAATGAGCAGTTCTTC.

This chain connects TRBV7-9 to TRBJ2-7, with TRBD1 identical over 12 bases. Trimming cost V 6 bases and J 3 bases; bases outside gene matches: 6. The CDR3 spans 15 residues. Germline V gene lookup returns CDR1 SEHNR and CDR2 FQNEAQ (reference sequence). CDR3: CASSSRDRGLYEQYF. The CDR3 nucleotides are TGTGCCAGCAGTTCCAGGGACAGGGGGCTCTACGAGCAGTACTTC.

A remark on this clone: A junction end diverges from the germline sequence, so it may reflect a read error. The chain links TRBV7-9 to TRBJ2-5; tentatively, D is TRBD1 (7 bases). This CDR3 region has 16 residues. Germline values: CDR1 SEHNR, CDR2 FQNEAQ (reference sequence). CDR3 nucleotides: TGTTCCAGCAGCTTTCCGGAGGGGGCGCTGGGGGAGACCCAGTACTTC. Its translation: CSSSFPEGALGETQYF.

The chain combines TRBV10-3 with TRBJ2-3, with 9 bases identical to TRBD2. Germline lookup yields CDR1 ENHRY and CDR2 SYGVKD. The CDR3 covers 19 residues. Trimming took 10 bases from V and 0 from J; bases not matched to a gene: 20. DNA of the CDR3: TGTGCCACCTTTGAGAGGGCGGGAGGGCCCCAACCTAGCACAGATACGCAGTATTTT. Residues: CATFERAGGPQPSTDTQYF.

V gene TRBV30 combines with J gene TRBJ1-2; possible D gene TRBD1, 5 bases. V lost 0 bases and J 7 bases, leaving 9 bases between the germline ends. The CDR3 consists of 12 residues. Germline V gene sequence: CDR1 GTSNPN, CDR2 SVGIG (reference sequence). The CDR3 spells CAWSVGVSGYTF. The CDR3 DNA reads as TGTGCCTGGAGTGTAGGGGTTTCTGGCTACACCTTC.

With regard to this clone: The same CDR3 is also encoded by other DNA sequences in this sample. V gene TRBV7-9 combines with J gene TRBJ2-7; TRBD2 aligns across 7 bases. This CDR3 spans 15 amino acids. J was trimmed by 5 bases and V by 1 base; bases with no gene match: 8. Germline CDR1 is SEHNR and CDR2 is FQNEAQ (reference sequence). CDR3 region: CASSLVGGSPHEQYF. CDR3 sequence (DNA): TGTGCCAGCAGCTTAGTCGGCGGGAGTCCGCACGAGCAGTACTTC.